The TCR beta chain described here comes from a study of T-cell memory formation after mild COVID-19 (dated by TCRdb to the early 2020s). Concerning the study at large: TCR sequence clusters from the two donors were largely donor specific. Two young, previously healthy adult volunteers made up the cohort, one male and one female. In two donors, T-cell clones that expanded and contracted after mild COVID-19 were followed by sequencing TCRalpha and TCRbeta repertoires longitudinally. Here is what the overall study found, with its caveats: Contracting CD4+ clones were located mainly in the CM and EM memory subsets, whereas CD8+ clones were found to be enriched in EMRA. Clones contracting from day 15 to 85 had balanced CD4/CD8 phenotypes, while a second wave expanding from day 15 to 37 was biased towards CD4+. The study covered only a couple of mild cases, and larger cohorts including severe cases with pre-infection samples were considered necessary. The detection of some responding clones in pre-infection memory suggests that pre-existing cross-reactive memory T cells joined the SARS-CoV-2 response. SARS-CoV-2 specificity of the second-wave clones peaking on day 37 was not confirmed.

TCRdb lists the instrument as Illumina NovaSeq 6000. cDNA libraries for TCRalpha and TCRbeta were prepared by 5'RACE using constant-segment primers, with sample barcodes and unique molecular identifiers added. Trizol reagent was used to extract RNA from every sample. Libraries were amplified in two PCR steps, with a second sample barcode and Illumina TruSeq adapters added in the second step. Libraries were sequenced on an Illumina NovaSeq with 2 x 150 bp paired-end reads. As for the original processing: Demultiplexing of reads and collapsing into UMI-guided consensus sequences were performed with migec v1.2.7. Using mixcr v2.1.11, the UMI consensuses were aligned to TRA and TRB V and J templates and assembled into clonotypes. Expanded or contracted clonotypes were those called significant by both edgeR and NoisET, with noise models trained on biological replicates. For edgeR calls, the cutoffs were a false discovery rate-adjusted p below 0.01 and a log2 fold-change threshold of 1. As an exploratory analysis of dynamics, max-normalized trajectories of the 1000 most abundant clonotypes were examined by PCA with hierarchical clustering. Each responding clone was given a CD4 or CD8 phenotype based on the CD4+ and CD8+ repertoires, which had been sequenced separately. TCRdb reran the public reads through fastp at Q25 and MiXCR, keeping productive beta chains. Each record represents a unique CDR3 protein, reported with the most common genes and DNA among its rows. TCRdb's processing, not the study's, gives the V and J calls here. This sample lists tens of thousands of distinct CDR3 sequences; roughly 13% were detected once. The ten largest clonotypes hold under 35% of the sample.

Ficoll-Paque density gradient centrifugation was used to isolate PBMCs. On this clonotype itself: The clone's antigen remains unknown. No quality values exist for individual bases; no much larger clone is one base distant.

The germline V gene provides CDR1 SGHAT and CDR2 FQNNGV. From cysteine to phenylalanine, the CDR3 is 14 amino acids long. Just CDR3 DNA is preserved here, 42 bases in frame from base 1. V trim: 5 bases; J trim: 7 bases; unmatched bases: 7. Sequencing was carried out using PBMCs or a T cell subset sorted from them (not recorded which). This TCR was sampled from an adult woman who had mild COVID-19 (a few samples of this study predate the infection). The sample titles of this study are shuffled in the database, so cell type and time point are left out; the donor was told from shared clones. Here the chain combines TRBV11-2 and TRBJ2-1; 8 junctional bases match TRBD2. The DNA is TGTGCCAGCAGCCTCGACAGCGGGGGAAATGAGCAGTTCTTC. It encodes CASSLDSGGNEQFF.